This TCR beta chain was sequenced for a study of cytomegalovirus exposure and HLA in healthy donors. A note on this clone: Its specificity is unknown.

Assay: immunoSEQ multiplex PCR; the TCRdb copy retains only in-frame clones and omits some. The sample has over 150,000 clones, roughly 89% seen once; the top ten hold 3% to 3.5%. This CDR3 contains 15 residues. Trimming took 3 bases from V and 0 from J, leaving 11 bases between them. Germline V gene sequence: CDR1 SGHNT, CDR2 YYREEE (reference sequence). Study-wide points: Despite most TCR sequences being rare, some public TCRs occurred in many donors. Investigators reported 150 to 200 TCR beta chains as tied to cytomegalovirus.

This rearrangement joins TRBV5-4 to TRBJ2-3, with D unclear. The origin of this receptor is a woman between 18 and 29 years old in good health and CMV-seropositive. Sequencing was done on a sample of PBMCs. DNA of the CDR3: TGTGCCAGCAGCTCGCCACTCGCAAGCACAGATACGCAGTATTTT. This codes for CASSSPLASTDTQYF.